The 21 T cell receptor beta chains listed next were all sequenced from one sample in a study of CXCR3-negative and CXCR3-positive naive CD8 T cells. cDNA libraries for TRB were generated by 5' RACE incorporating UMI labels. With the 5' RACE reads reprocessed, TCRdb shows one record per CDR3 protein and no DNA. The table lists approximately 88,000 distinct CDR3 sequences. The sequenced sample consisted of naive CXCR3- CD8+ T cells from blood. Subset defined: CD45RO-CCR7+CD27+CD95- naive CD8+ T cells lacking CXCR3 (TNR3-). These receptors originate from a human donor in good health. Some clones in this sample may be carry-over from other donors' samples.

The gene calls are TRBV29-1 and TRBJ2-7; with no DNA, the TCRdb D assignment of TRBD2 cannot be verified. CDR1 and CDR2 from the germline V gene are SQVTM and ANQGSEA. The CDR3 contains 13 residues. The CDR3 here is CSVVLAGVHEQYF.

This rearrangement joins TRBV5-1 to TRBJ2-1. This CDR3 spans 18 amino acids. CDR1 is SGHRS and CDR2 is YFSETQ in the germline V gene. The CDR3 reads CASSSAPLDSSSYNEQFF.

The V call is TRBV7-2, the J call TRBJ2-3. The CDR3 extends over 13 amino acids. Germline V gene data show CDR1 as SGHTA and CDR2 as FQGNSA. The chain's CDR3 is CASSLDNTDTQYF.

The rearrangement links TRBV28 to TRBJ1-6; with no DNA, the TCRdb D assignment of TRBD1 cannot be verified. Germline V CDR1 and CDR2: MDHEN, SYDVKM. The CDR3 runs 15 residues. The CDR3 sequence is CASSQRDRVNSPLHF.

The gene calls are TRBV9 and TRBJ2-1; TCRdb gives TRBD1 as the D gene, but with no DNA this cannot be confirmed. The germline V gene encodes CDR1 SGDLS and CDR2 YYNGEE. This CDR3 is built from 12 residues. CDR3 loop: CASGAGYNEQFF.

The rearrangement links TRBV25-1 to TRBJ2-1; TCRdb's D call of TRBD1 is untestable without DNA. CDR3 size: 18 residues. Looked up from germline, CDR1 is MGHDK and CDR2 is SYGVNS. CDR3: CASSDQTGTQSSYNEQFF. Combining the CDR3 with reference TRBV25-1 and TRBJ2-1 gives the whole variable domain EADIYQTPRYLVIGTGKKITLECSQTMGHDKMYWYQQDPGMELHLIHYSYGVNSTEKGDLSSESTVSRIRTEHFPLTLESARPSHTSQYLCASSDQTGTQSSYNEQFFGPGTRLTVL.

This rearrangement joins TRBV28 to TRBJ2-1; TCRdb's D call of TRBD2 is untestable without DNA. Germline CDR1 MDHEN, CDR2 SYDVKM. The CDR3 has 13 residues. This chain's CDR3 is CASTMGRHNEQFF. The full variable domain, with the rest looked up from reference TRBV28 and TRBJ2-1, is DVKVTQSSRYLVKRTGEKVFLECVQDMDHENMFWYRQDPGLGLRLIYFSYDVKMKEKGDIPEGYSVSREKKERFSLILESASTNQTSMYLCASTMGRHNEQFFGPGTRLTVL.

J is TRBJ2-7 and V is TRBV11-3; absent DNA, TCRdb's TRBD1 call cannot be checked. This CDR3 has 15 residues. Germline V CDR1 and CDR2: SGHNT, YENEEA. CDR3 region: CASSPPTAGYYEQYF.

The chain uses TRBV9 and TRBJ2-1; TCRdb returns TRBD2, unconfirmable since there is no DNA. The CDR3 totals 16 residues. Germline V gene sequence: CDR1 SGDLS, CDR2 YYNGEE. CDR3 amino acids: CASSVGLAGTYNEQFF.

The chain is built from TRBV4-3 and TRBJ2-3; no DNA is available, so the TRBD1 call from TCRdb remains unchecked. Germline V gives CDR1 LGHNA, CDR2 YSLEER. CDR3 length: 16 amino acids. The CDR3 spells CASSQDRTGRTDTQYF.

The rearrangement joins TRBV29-1 to TRBJ2-1; the D call of TRBD1 rests on TCRdb alone, since no DNA is present to check it. The CDR3 runs to 11 residues. Germline values: CDR1 SQVTM, CDR2 ANQGSEA. CDR3 residues: CSVRQYNEQFF.

The chain links TRBV4-1 to TRBJ2-2; lacking DNA, the TRBD1 call made by TCRdb goes unchecked. Germline V lookup: CDR1 MGHRA, CDR2 YSYEKL. The CDR3 covers 17 residues. The CDR3 sequence is CASSQDPSQGDTGELFF.

The V and J genes are TRBV5-1 and TRBJ1-2. CDR3 length equals 15 residues. Germline CDR1 SGHRS, CDR2 YFSETQ. CDR3 region: CASSLDGSDGYGYTF.

The chain uses TRBV29-1 and TRBJ2-7; TCRdb's D call, TRBD1, is unchecked because there is no DNA. Germline-derived CDR1 and CDR2 are SQVTM and ANQGSEA. The CDR3 has 13 amino acids. The CDR3 protein is CSVQQTGSYEQYF.

The chain links TRBV30 to TRBJ2-6; no DNA is available, so the TRBD2 call from TCRdb remains unchecked. CDR1 and CDR2 from the germline V gene are GTSNPN and SVGIG (reference sequence). This CDR3 has 20 amino acids. This CDR3 reads CAWNPMWLAGGLAGANVLTF.

The chain joins TRBV7-6 to TRBJ2-7; absent DNA, TCRdb's TRBD2 call cannot be checked. Germline assignment: CDR1 SGHVS and CDR2 FNYEAQ. The length of the CDR3 is 15 residues. CDR3: CASSLEGQRAYEQYF. The full variable domain, its missing parts supplied by reference TRBV7-6 and TRBJ2-7, is GAGVSQSPRYKVTKRGQDVALRCDPISGHVSLYWYRQALGQGPEFLTYFNYEAQQDKSGLPNDRFSAERPEGSISTLTIQRTEQRDSAMYRCASSLEGQRAYEQYFGPGTRLTVT.

The J gene is TRBJ1-1, the V gene TRBV29-1; TCRdb calls TRBD1, which cannot be checked without DNA. The CDR3 runs 12 residues. CDR1 is SQVTM, CDR2 ANQGSEA, per germline. CDR3 region: CSVVPQGTEAFF.

This rearrangement joins TRBV29-1 to TRBJ2-5; absent DNA, TCRdb's TRBD1 call cannot be checked. The germline V gene has CDR1 SQVTM and CDR2 ANQGSEA. The CDR3 contains 14 residues. The chain's CDR3 is CSVHPIGGQETQYF.

The rearrangement uses TRBV5-6 and TRBJ2-7; the TRBD2 assignment by TCRdb is unverifiable without DNA. Germline-derived CDR1 and CDR2 are SGHDT and YYEEEE. This CDR3 spans 17 amino acids. The CDR3 here is CASSLVRSSGTLYEQYF.

This chain joins TRBV12-3 or TRBV12-4 and TRBJ2-1; without DNA, the TCRdb call of TRBD1 cannot be checked. The CDR3 sequence is 12 residues long. The CDR3 sequence: CASSPHHGEQFF.

The J gene is TRBJ2-1, the V gene TRBV12-3 or TRBV12-4; TCRdb outputs TRBD1, but without DNA this stays unchecked. This CDR3 has 15 amino acids. The CDR3 protein is CASLPGPSSYNEQFF.